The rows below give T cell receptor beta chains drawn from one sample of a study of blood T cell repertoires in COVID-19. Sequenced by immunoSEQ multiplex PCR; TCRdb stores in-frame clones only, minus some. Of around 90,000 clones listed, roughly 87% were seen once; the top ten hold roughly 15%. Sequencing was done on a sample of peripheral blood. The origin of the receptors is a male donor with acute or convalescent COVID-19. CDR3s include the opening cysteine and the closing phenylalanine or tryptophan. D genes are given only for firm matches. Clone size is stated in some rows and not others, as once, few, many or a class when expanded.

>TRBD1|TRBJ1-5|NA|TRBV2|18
CASSAGQGGVGSNQPQHF
TGTGCCAGCAGTGCGGGACAGGGAGGGGTCGGGAGCAATCAGCCCCAGCATTTT
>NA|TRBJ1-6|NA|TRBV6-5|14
CASSSPGPKFPLHF
TGTGCCAGCAGTTCCCCGGGTCCTAAGTTCCCCCTCCACTTT
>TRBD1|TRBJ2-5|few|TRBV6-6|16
CASSYPMTGSGETQYF
TGTGCCAGCAGTTACCCCATGACAGGGTCGGGAGAGACCCAGTACTTC
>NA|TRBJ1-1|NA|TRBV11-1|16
CASSSAGEVMNTEAFF
TGTGCCAGCAGCTCAGCAGGGGAGGTGATGAACACTGAAGCTTTCTTT
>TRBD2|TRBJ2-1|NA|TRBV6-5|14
CASSYLGGTYEQFF
TGTGCCAGCAGTTACTTGGGGGGGACCTATGAGCAGTTCTTC
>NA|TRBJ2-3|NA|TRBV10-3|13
CAITQGGADTQYF
TGTGCCATCACCCAGGGGGGTGCAGATACGCAGTATTTT
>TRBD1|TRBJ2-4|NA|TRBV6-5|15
CASRVTGAGIYIQYF
TGTGCCAGCAGGGTTACAGGGGCAGGTATATACATTCAGTACTTC
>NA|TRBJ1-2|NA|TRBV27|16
CASSPLGGHSRNGYTF
TGTGCCAGCAGTCCCTTAGGAGGGCATAGTCGGAATGGCTACACCTTC
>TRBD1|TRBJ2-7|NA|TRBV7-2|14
CASSLDRGADEQYF
TGTGCCAGCAGCTTAGACAGGGGTGCGGACGAGCAGTACTTC
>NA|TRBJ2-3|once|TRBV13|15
CASSLGRRGPDTQYF
TGTGCCAGCAGCTTAGGCCGAAGGGGCCCAGATACGCAGTATTTT
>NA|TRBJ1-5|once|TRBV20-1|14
CSASTGFGNQPQHF
TGCAGTGCTAGTACGGGTTTCGGCAATCAGCCCCAGCATTTT
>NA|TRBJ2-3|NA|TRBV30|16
CAWSWVLGPSTDTQYF
TGTGCCTGGAGTTGGGTACTGGGGCCAAGCACAGATACGCAGTATTTT
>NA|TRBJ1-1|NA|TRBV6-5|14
CASSLGGENTEAFF
TGTGCCAGCAGTCTCGGGGGGGAAAACACTGAAGCTTTCTTT
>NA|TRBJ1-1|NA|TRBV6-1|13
CASSELGGTEAFF
TGTGCCAGCAGTGAATTAGGGGGCACTGAAGCTTTCTTT
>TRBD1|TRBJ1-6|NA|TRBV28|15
CASSLAQGDNSPLHF
TGTGCCAGCAGTTTAGCACAGGGGGATAATTCACCCCTCCACTTT